The clone carrying this TCR beta chain was picked up a small number of times. This specimen comes from a study of human T cells and chemical hapten exposure. Stated time point: healthy volunteer bleed at 2 weeks. Someone pulled total RNA out of unfractionated whole blood. V was trimmed by 6 bases and J by 6 bases, leaving 14 bases between them. CDR3 length: 14 amino acids. MiXCR was run by TCRdb on the RACE reads, yielding one entry per CDR3 protein. The data hold some 120,000 distinct CDR3 sequences, with about 8.2% observed a single time. V usage is TRBV12-3 or TRBV12-4 and J usage is TRBJ2-2; TRBD1 or TRBD2 may be the D gene (5 bases each). The origin of this receptor is a male donor in good health. Some clones in this sample may be carry-over from other donors' samples. The specimen was whole blood. The CDR3 here is CASRSFGAAGELFF. In DNA form, the CDR3 reads TGTGCCAGCAGGTCCTTCGGGGCGGCCGGGGAGCTGTTTTTT.